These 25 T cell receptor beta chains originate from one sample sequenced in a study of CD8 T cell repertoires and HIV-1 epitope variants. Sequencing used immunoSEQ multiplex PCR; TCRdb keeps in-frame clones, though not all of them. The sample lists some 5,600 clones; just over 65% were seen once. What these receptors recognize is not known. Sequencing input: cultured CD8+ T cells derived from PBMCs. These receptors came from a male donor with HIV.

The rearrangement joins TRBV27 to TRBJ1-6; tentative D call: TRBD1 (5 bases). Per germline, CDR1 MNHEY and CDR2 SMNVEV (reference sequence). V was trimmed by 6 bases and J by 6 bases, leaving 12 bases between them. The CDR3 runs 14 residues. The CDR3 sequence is CASSLWGTNSPLHF. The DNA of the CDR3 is TGTGCCAGCAGCCTTTGGGGCACTAATTCACCCCTCCACTTT.

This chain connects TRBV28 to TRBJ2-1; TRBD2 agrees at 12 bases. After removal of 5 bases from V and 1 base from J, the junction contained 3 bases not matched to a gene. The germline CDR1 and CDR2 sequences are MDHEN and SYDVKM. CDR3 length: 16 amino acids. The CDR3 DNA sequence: TGTGCCAGCAGTCCCGGACTAGCGGGATCCTACAATGAGCAGTTCTTC. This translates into CASSPGLAGSYNEQFF.

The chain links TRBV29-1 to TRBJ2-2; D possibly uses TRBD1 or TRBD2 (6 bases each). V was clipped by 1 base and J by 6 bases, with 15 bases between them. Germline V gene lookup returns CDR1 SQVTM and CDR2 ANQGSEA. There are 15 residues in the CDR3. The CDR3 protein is CSVEAGGVTAGELFF. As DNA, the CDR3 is TGCAGCGTTGAAGCCGGGGGCGTAACTGCCGGGGAGCTGTTTTTT.

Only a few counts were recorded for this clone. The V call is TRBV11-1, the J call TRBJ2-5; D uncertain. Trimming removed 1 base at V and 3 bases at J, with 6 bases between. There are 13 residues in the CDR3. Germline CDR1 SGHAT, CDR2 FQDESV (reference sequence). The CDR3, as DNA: TGTGCCAGCAGCTTAGAAGATGAAGAGACCCAGTACTTC. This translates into CASSLEDEETQYF.

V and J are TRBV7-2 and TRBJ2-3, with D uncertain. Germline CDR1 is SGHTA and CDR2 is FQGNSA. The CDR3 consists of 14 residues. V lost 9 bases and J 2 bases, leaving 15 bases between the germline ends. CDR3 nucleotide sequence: TGTGCCAGTAGCAAGGGCTTGTACACAGATACGCAGTATTTT. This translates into CASSKGLYTDTQYF.

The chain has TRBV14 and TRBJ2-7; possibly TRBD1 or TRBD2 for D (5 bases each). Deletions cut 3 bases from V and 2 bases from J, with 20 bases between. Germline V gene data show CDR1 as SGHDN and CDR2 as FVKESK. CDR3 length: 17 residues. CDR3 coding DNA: TGTGCCAGCAGCCAGGCCGACCTCGGGACCGAACCCTACGAGCAGTACTTC. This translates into CASSQADLGTEPYEQYF.

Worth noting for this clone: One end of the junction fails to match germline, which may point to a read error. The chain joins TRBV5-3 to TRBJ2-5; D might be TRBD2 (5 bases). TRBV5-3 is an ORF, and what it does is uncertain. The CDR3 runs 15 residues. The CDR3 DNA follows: TGTGCCAGCAGCTCCGCCGGGATAGATCAAGAGACCCAGTACTTC. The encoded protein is CASSSAGIDQETQYF.

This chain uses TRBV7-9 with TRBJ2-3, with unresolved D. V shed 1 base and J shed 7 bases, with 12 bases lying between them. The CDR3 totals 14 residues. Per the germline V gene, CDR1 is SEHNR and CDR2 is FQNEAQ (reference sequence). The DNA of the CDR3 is TGTGCCAGCAGCTTAGACCTTACTGGGAATACGCAGTATTTT. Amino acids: CASSLDLTGNTQYF. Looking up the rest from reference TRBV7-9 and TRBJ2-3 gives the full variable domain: DTGVSQNPRHKITKRGQNVTFRCDPISEHNRLYWYRQTLGQGPEFLTYFQNEAQLEKSRLLSDRFSAERPKGSFSTLEIQRTEQGDSAMYLCASSLDLTGNTQYFGPGTRLTVL.

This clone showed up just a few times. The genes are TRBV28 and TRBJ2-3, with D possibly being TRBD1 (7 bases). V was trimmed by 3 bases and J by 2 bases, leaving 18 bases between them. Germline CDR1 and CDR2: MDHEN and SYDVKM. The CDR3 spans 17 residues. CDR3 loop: CASSLEGTDSFTDTQYF. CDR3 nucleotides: TGTGCCAGCAGTTTGGAGGGGACAGACTCATTCACAGATACGCAGTATTTT.

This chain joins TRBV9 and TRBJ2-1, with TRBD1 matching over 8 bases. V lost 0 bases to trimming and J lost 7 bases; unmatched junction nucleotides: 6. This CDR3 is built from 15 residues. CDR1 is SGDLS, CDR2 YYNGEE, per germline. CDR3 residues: CASSVVRTGYNEQFF. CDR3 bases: TGTGCCAGCAGCGTAGTTCGGACAGGGTATAATGAGCAGTTCTTC.

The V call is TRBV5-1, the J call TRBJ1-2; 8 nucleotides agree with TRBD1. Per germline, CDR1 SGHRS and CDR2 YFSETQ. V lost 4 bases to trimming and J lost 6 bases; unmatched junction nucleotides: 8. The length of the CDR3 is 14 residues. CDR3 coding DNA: TGCGCCAGCAGCCCGGGACAGGCGGTTGATGGCTACACCTTC. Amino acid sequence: CASSPGQAVDGYTF. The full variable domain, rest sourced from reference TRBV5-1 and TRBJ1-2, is KAGVTQTPRYLIKTRGQQVTLSCSPISGHRSVSWYQQTPGQGLQFLFEYFSETQRNKGNFPGRFSGRQFSNSRSEMNVSTLELGDSALYLCASSPGQAVDGYTFGSGTRLTVV.

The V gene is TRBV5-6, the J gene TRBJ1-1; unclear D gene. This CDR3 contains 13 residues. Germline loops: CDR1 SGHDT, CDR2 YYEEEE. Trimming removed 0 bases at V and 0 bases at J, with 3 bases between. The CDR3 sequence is CASSLDMNTEAFF. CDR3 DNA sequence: TGTGCCAGCAGCTTGGACATGAACACTGAAGCTTTCTTT.

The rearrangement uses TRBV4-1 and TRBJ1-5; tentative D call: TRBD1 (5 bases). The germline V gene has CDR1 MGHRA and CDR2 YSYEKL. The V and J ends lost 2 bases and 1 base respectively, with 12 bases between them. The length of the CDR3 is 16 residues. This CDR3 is CASSQLGPLSNQPQHF. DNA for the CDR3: TGCGCCAGCAGCCAACTGGGACCCCTCAGCAATCAGCCCCAGCATTTT.

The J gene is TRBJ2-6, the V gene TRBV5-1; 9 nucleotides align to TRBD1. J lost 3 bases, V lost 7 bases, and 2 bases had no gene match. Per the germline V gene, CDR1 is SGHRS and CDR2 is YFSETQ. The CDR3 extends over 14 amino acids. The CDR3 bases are TGCGCCAGCCACAGGGGGCTTGGGGCCAACGTCCTGACTTTC. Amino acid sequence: CASHRGLGANVLTF. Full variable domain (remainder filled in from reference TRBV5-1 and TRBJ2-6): KAGVTQTPRYLIKTRGQQVTLSCSPISGHRSVSWYQQTPGQGLQFLFEYFSETQRNKGNFPGRFSGRQFSNSRSEMNVSTLELGDSALYLCASHRGLGANVLTFGAGSRLTVL.

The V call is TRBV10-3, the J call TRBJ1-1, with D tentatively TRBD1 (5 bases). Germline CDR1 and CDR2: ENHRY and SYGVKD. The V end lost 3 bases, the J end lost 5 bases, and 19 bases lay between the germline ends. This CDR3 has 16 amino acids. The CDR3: CAISDNQRRGRTEAFF. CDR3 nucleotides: TGTGCCATCAGTGACAACCAACGGAGGGGTAGGACTGAAGCTTTCTTT.

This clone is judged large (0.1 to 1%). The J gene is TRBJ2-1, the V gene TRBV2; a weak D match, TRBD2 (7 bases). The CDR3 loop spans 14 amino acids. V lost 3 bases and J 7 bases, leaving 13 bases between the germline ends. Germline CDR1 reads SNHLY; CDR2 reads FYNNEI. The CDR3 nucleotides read TGTGCCAGCAGTGAGGGGGGGACATTGAATGAGCAGTTCTTC. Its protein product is CASSEGGTLNEQFF. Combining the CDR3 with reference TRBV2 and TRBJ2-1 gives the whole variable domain EPEVTQTPSHQVTQMGQEVILRCVPISNHLYFYWYRQILGQKVEFLVSFYNNEISEKSEIFDDQFSVERPDGSNFTLKIRSTKLEDSAMYFCASSEGGTLNEQFFGPGTRLTVL.

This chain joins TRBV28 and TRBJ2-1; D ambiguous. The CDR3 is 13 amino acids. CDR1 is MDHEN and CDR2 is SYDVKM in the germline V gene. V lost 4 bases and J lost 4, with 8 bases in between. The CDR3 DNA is TGTGCCAGCAGTTGGACGGGTTACAATGAGCAGTTCTTC. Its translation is CASSWTGYNEQFF.

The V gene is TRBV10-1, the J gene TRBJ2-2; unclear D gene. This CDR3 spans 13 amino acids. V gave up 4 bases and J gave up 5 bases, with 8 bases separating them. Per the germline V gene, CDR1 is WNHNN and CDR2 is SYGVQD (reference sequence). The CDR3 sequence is CASSGVNTGELFF. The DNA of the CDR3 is TGCGCCAGCAGTGGCGTAAATACCGGGGAGCTGTTTTTT.

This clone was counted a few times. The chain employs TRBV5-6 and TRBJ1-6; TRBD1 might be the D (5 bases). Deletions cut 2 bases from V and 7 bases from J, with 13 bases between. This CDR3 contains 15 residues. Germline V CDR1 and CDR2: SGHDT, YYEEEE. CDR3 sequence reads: CASSFLQGVNSPLHF. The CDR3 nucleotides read TGTGCCAGCAGCTTCCTCCAGGGCGTGAATTCACCCCTCCACTTT.

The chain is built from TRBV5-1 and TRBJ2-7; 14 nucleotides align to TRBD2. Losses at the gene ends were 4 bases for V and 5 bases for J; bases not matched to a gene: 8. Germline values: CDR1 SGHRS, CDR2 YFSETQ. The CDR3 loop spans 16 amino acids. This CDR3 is CASSPGTSGSYDEQYF. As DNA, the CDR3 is TGCGCCAGCAGCCCGGGGACTAGCGGGAGTTATGACGAGCAGTACTTC.

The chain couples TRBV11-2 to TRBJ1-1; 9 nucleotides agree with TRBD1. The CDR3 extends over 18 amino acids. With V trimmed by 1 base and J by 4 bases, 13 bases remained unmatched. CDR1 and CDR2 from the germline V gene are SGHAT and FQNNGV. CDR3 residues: CASSLVVTGGSWGTEAFF. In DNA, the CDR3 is TGTGCCAGCAGCTTAGTCGTGACAGGGGGGTCTTGGGGCACTGAAGCTTTCTTT.

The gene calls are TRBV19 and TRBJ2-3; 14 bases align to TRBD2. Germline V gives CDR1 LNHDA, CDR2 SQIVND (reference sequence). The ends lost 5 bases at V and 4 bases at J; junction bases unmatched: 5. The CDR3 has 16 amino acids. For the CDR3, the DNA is TGTGCCAGTAGTGACGGGACTAGCGGGAGACCAGATACGCAGTATTTT. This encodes CASSDGTSGRPDTQYF.

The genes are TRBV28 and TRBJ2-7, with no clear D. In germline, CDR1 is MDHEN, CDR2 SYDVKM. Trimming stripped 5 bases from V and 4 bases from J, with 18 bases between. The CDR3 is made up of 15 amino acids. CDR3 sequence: CASSTEDLGVYEQYF. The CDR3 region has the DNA TGTGCCAGCAGTACCGAGGACCTGGGCGTTTACGAGCAGTACTTC.

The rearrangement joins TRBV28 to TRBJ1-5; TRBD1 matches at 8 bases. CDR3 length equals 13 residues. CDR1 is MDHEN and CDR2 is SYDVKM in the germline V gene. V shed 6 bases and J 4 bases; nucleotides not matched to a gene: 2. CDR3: CASRTGANQPQHF. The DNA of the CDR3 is TGTGCCAGCAGGACAGGGGCGAATCAGCCCCAGCATTTT.

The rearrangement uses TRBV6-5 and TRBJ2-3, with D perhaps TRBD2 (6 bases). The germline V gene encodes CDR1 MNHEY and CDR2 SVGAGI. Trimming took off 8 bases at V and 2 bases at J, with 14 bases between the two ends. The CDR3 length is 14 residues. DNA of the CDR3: TGTGCCAGCCCCCCTACGGGGGACACAGATACGCAGTATTTT. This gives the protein CASPPTGDTDTQYF.